Listed here are 15 T cell receptor beta chains from one sample, sequenced in a study of PD-L1 blockade in urothelial cancer. Specified time point: peripheral blood 6 weeks after treatment start. Assay used: immunoSEQ multiplex PCR; TCRdb lists only in-frame clones, some missing. The data contain around 38,000 clones, about 88% of them singletons. The sequences come from PBMCs, collected around atezolizumab (anti-PD-L1) treatment. Source of these receptors: a man aged 55 to 70 with urothelial cancer.

The rearrangement joins TRBV5-1 to TRBJ2-7; D is possibly TRBD1 (6 bases). This CDR3 has 15 amino acids. Trimming cost V 3 bases and J 3 bases, with 16 bases left between them. Per germline, CDR1 SGHRS and CDR2 YFSETQ. This CDR3 is CASSSGQGFIYEQYF. CDR3 bases: TGCGCCAGCAGCTCCGGGCAGGGGTTCATCTACGAGCAGTACTTC.

V is TRBV5-4 and J is TRBJ2-4; 7 positions agree with TRBD1. V lost 0 bases, J lost 0 bases, and 3 bases stayed unmatched. The CDR3 has 16 residues. Germline V CDR1 and CDR2: SGHNT, YYREEE (reference sequence). The CDR3 reads CASSLGGQLAKNIQYF. CDR3 in DNA: TGTGCCAGCAGCTTGGGGGGACAGTTAGCCAAAAACATTCAGTACTTC.

Note on this clone: Mismatch with germline at one junction end may stem from a read error. The CDR3 is CASSFTRSGSGGTQYF. For the CDR3, the DNA is TGTGCTAGCAGCTTCACAAGGAGCGGGAGTGGGGGGACCCAGTACTTC. The chain carries TRBV7-7 and TRBJ2-5; TRBD2 agrees at 8 bases. Germline V gene data show CDR1 as SSHAT and CDR2 as FNYEAQ (reference sequence). The CDR3 loop spans 16 amino acids.

V is TRBV11-2 and J is TRBJ1-2; D is unresolved. Trimming took 3 bases from V and 4 from J, leaving 9 bases between them. The CDR3 has 13 residues. Germline-derived CDR1 and CDR2 are SGHAT and FQNNGV. The CDR3 nucleotides are TGTGCCAGCAGCTTGTCAGTTTCCTATGGCTACACCTTC. This gives the protein CASSLSVSYGYTF.

The rearrangement uses TRBV30 and TRBJ2-1; 7 nucleotides align to TRBD2. The germline CDR1 and CDR2 sequences are GTSNPN and SVGIG (reference sequence). CDR3 length: 13 residues. J was trimmed by 15 bases and V by 5 bases; bases with no gene match: 16. CDR3 nucleotide sequence: TGTGCCTGGGAGCTCCGAGCGGGGAAGGGTCGGTTCTTC. Translated, it gives CAWELRAGKGRFF. The entire variable domain, with the rest obtained from reference TRBV30 and TRBJ2-1, is as follows: SQTIHQWPATLVQPVGSPLSLECTVEGTSNPNLYWYRQAAGRGLQLLFYSVGIGQISSEVPQNLSASRPQDRQFILSSKKLLLSDSGFYLCAWELRAGKGRFFGPGTRLTVL.

The J gene is TRBJ2-1, the V gene TRBV9, with D possibly TRBD1 on 6 matching bases. V lost 0 bases, J lost 4 bases, and 11 bases lay in between. CDR1 and CDR2 (germline): SGDLS, YYNGEE. This CDR3 spans 15 amino acids. CDR3 in amino acids: CASSVDGTPYNEQFF. DNA for the CDR3: TGTGCCAGCAGCGTAGACGGGACACCTTACAATGAGCAGTTCTTC.

The chain is built from TRBV5-1 and TRBJ1-4, with D perhaps matching TRBD1 (5 bases). Trimming shortened V by 7 bases and J by 3 bases, and 13 bases separated the two germline ends. CDR1 is SGHRS and CDR2 is YFSETQ in the germline V gene. The CDR3 loop spans 14 amino acids. The CDR3 loop reads CASQERGSNEKLFF. The CDR3 region has the DNA TGCGCCAGCCAAGAAAGGGGTTCTAATGAAAAACTGTTTTTT.

This chain uses TRBV19 with TRBJ1-5; D unclear. Looked up from germline, CDR1 is LNHDA and CDR2 is SQIVND (reference sequence). V was clipped by 3 bases and J by 2 bases, with 17 bases between them. The CDR3 is 17 amino acids. DNA for the CDR3: TGTGCCAGTAGTATTTTTTTAAGGAGGGATGGCAATCAGCCCCAGCATTTT. Protein product: CASSIFLRRDGNQPQHF.

This clone appeared a single time. This rearrangement joins TRBV30 to TRBJ2-7; D gene unclear. V shed 1 base and J shed 1 base, with 8 bases lying between them. The V gene's germline CDR1 is GTSNPN and CDR2 SVGIG (reference sequence). The CDR3 extends over 13 amino acids. The CDR3 spells CAWSAGYSYEQYF. As DNA, the CDR3 is TGTGCCTGGAGTGCAGGCTATTCCTACGAGCAGTACTTC.

CDR3 amino acids: CASRDSGGGTYNEQFF. The CDR3 DNA follows: TGTGCCAGCAGGGATAGCGGGGGGGGTACCTACAATGAGCAGTTCTTC. The chain employs TRBV7-2 and TRBJ2-1; 11 nucleotides match TRBD2. Germline loops: CDR1 SGHTA, CDR2 FQGNSA. V lost 6 bases and J lost 2; bases outside the gene matches: 6. The CDR3 is 16 amino acids. Complete variable domain (other parts from reference TRBV7-2 and TRBJ2-1): GAGVSQSPSNKVTEKGKDVELRCDPISGHTALYWYRQSLGQGLEFLIYFQGNSAPDKSGLPSDRFSAERTGGSVSTLTIQRTQQEDSAVYLCASRDSGGGTYNEQFFGPGTRLTVL.

The CDR3 sequence: CASSLISGGASGNIQYF. Written as DNA, the CDR3 is TGTGCCAGCAGCTTAATTAGCGGGGGGGCATCGGGGAACATTCAGTACTTC. V gene TRBV7-2 combines with J gene TRBJ2-4; 11 bases match TRBD2. The CDR3 runs 17 residues. Germline CDR1 SGHTA, CDR2 FQGNSA. Trimming cost V 2 bases and J 7 bases; bases outside gene matches: 10.

This clone has a handful of counts. The chain combines TRBV10-3 with TRBJ1-2; D not certain. V lost 10 bases and J 4 bases, leaving 10 bases between the germline ends. The length of the CDR3 is 11 residues. Germline loops: CDR1 ENHRY, CDR2 SYGVKD. The DNA for the CDR3 is TGTGCCACCCAGATGATCTATGGCTACACCTTC. This encodes CATQMIYGYTF.

This clone has a single count. This chain joins TRBV4-2 and TRBJ2-5; TRBD2 matches 7 bases. The CDR3 consists of 16 residues. Trimming removed 4 bases from V and 4 bases from J; junction bases left unmatched: 12. CDR1 LGHNA and CDR2 YNFKEQ come from the germline V gene. CDR3: CASSRRRGEGIETQYF. In nucleotides, the CDR3 is TGTGCCAGCAGCCGACGACGGGGGGAGGGGATAGAGACCCAGTACTTC.

This rearrangement joins TRBV6-5 to TRBJ2-7; 9 bases align to TRBD1. Trimming cost V 6 bases and J 3 bases; bases outside gene matches: 9. In germline, CDR1 is MNHEY, CDR2 SVGAGI. CDR3 length: 15 residues. CDR3 in amino acids: CASRGQGIFLYEQYF. The CDR3 bases are TGTGCCAGCAGGGGACAGGGTATATTCCTCTACGAGCAGTACTTC.

The chain combines TRBV19 with TRBJ2-3, with TRBD2 matching 12 bases. Germline V gene data show CDR1 as LNHDA and CDR2 as SQIVND (reference sequence). This CDR3 spans 19 amino acids. The V gene end was trimmed by 1 base and the J gene end by 2 bases; junction bases not matched to a gene: 10. CDR3 sequence: CASSIVASGRARNTDTQYF. CDR3 DNA sequence: TGTGCCAGTAGTATAGTTGCTAGCGGGAGGGCCAGGAACACAGATACGCAGTATTTT.